This record looks at one T cell receptor (beta chain) sequence and its context. This clonotype was seen at least ten times. Its antigen is not yet known. No base-level quality is on record; no much larger clone is a single base apart. V is cut by 1 base and J by 0 bases, and the space between the germline ends is 5 bases. The germline V gene sets CDR1 to MGHRA and CDR2 to YSYEKL. Reading from cysteine to phenylalanine, the CDR3 counts 14 amino acids. Left in the record is the CDR3 DNA by itself, 42 bases read in frame from the first base. This specimen comes from a study of T cell repertoires in cytomegalovirus infection (dated by TCRdb to 2018 to 2020). As for the study more broadly: Donor HLA type was relevant to the analysis, because carriage of CMV infection together with the matching HLA type was indicated by public TCR beta signatures.

What the authors observed across the whole study: In both this cohort and an independent roughly 400-donor cohort, the cumulative frequency of public TCR beta family members distinguished carriers of CMV infection plus the relevant HLA type. The ex vivo response was dominated by HLA-C-restricted CMV-specific TCR beta clonotypes, which also provided the single most frequent clonotype in two of eight donors.

Sequencing instrument: Illumina HiSeq 1500. TCRdb passed the public sequencing reads through fastp at Q25 and MiXCR, retaining productive beta sequences. Rows matching on CDR3 protein sequence are summarized as one entry with the most common DNA and genes. Present in this sample are about 460,000 distinct CDR3 sequences, about 10% of which were seen just once. The ten largest clones capture roughly 10% of the sample. The V and J segments used are TRBV4-1 and TRBJ2-3; confidence is insufficient to name the D gene. The TCR was taken from a human donor in good health (CMV status not recorded). Some clones in this sample may be carry-over from other donors' samples. Sequencing was performed on PBMCs. The CDR3 is CASSQAPSTDTQYF. The bases are TGCGCCAGCAGCCAAGCTCCGAGCACAGATACGCAGTATTTT.